The sequence of this TCR beta chain was determined in a study of PD-1 blockade in classical Hodgkin lymphoma. Study outcomes and limitations: Reported findings placed baseline TCR diversity lower in newly diagnosed patients (compared with healthy donors).

Germline V gene data show CDR1 as SGHAT and CDR2 as FQNNGV. The CDR3 has 16 amino acids. The J segment lost 6 bases and the V segment lost 4 bases, leaving 15 bases of the junction unmatched. Specified time point: cycle 4 day 1 (C4D1), after six to seven weeks of nivolumab. Each and every patient relapsed after autologous stem cell transplantation, and patients got differing brentuximab vedotin exposure. Sequencing was performed with immunoSEQ multiplex PCR; in TCRdb, only in-frame clones are kept and a portion is missing. Here the sample spans some 93,000 clones, about 77% being singletons. In regard to this clone: What it binds is not known.

V and J are TRBV11-2 and TRBJ2-7; 7 bases map to TRBD2. This receptor was obtained from a human donor with classical Hodgkin lymphoma. The sample was peripheral blood mononuclear cells (PBMCs), taken before the fourth cycle of nivolumab. In DNA form, the CDR3 reads TGTGCCAGCAGCTGGCTGGGGAGGGCAAGAAGGCTCGAGCAGTACTTC. It yields the protein CASSWLGRARRLEQYF.